The 2 T cell receptor beta chains below come from one sample, sequenced in a study of T cell repertoires in cytomegalovirus infection. TCRdb processed the reads anew with MiXCR; each CDR3 protein has one entry. Of about 700,000 distinct CDR3 sequences listed, about 30% are singletons. These receptors have no known antigen. This specimen was cultured PBMCs, taken from culture after CMV antigen stimulation. The receptors shown here come from a human donor in good health (CMV status not recorded). Some clones in this sample may be carry-over from other donors' samples.

This clonotype was picked up many times. The V call is TRBV7-2, the J call TRBJ2-7, with a tentative D call TRBD2 (5 bases). CDR3 length equals 14 residues. Germline CDR1 reads SGHTA; CDR2 reads FQGNSA. Deletions cut 5 bases from V and 4 bases from J, with 15 bases between. CDR3 in DNA: TGTGCCAGCAGCCCCGGACTGGACCGGTACGAGCAGTACTTC. Residues: CASSPGLDRYEQYF.

This clonotype was picked up a small number of times. The chain combines TRBV15 with TRBJ2-1; the D gene is possibly TRBD2 (6 bases). Germline values: CDR1 LNHNV, CDR2 YYDKDF (reference sequence). The CDR3 totals 17 residues. The V end lost 0 bases, the J end lost 7 bases, and 19 bases lay between the germline ends. This chain's CDR3 is CATSRDSLARLVNEQFF. The DNA of the CDR3 is TGTGCCACCAGCAGAGATTCTCTAGCGCGCCTTGTGAATGAGCAGTTCTTC.